This TCR beta chain appears in the sequencing data of a study of blood T cell repertoires in COVID-19. Germline assignment: CDR1 SGHNT and CDR2 YENEEA. The CDR3 is 19 residues long. V was shortened by 5 bases and J by 2 bases, with 25 bases between the two germline ends. In the original processing: Quantification of nucleated cells was approximated via reference gene primer amplification. Clones were read by immunoSEQ multiplex PCR, and TCRdb kept only the in-frame ones, dropping some. D and trimming come from the DNA, and the V and J calls and clone size come from that table. The sample shows roughly 38,000 clones, more than 85% of them seen only once.

Sequenced material: peripheral blood. The J gene is TRBJ1-3, the V gene TRBV11-3, with D possibly being TRBD1 (5 bases). The clonotype was recovered from a man aged 45 to 65 in a cohort sampled during active COVID-19. The CDR3 DNA reads TGTGCCAGCAGCCCACGGCCAGGGAAAGGCGGTTATACTGGAAACACCATATATTTT. Residues: CASSPRPGKGGYTGNTIYF.